The clone carrying this TCR beta chain was detected only once. This sample was taken from a study of metastatic and nonmetastatic thyroid tumors. TCRdb reprocessed the PCR reads via MiXCR. The profile shows about 20,000 clones, more than 20% of them singletons. The V and J ends lost 2 bases and 6 bases respectively, with 14 bases between them. The germline CDR1 and CDR2 sequences are DFQATT and SNEGSKA (reference sequence). CDR3 length equals 13 residues. Thyroid surgery was preceded by no treatment in any patient. Sequencing used tumor tissue. The receptor comes from a female donor with papillary thyroid cancer or a benign thyroid nodule (not recorded which). Some clones in this sample may be carry-over from other donors' samples. The V call is TRBV20-1, the J call TRBJ2-7; D is possibly TRBD2 (6 bases). The CDR3 loop reads CSARSAPGGEQYF. For the CDR3, the DNA is TGCAGTGCTAGAAGTGCGCCCGGGGGCGAGCAGTACTTC.